Shown below are 14 T cell receptor beta chains from a single sample sequenced in a study of T cell changes during pregnancy in multiple sclerosis (dated by TCRdb to the late 2010s). Library preparation was by the immunoSEQ multiplex PCR assay. TCRdb's version of the immuneACCESS table is confined to in-frame rearrangements and falls short of the full clone set. An unresolved V gene accounts for under half of the shortfall where checked; the remainder is of unknown origin. The table for this sample lists under 80,000 clones; around 90% of them were counted only once. The ten largest clones represent 1.5% to 2% of the sample. The starting material was peripheral blood, obtained in the first trimester of pregnancy. These receptors originate from a female donor with multiple sclerosis, enrolled in a pregnancy study.

The V and J genes are TRBV6-1 and TRBJ2-7; a possible D gene is TRBD1 (5 bases). The ends were cut back, 7 bases at V and 2 bases at J, with 9 bases in the middle. The CDR3 consists of 12 residues. Per the germline V gene, CDR1 is MNHNS and CDR2 is SASEGT. The CDR3 nucleotides read TGTGCCAGCATCGAAGGGGCCTACGAGCAGTACTTC. This codes for CASIEGAYEQYF.

This clone was picked up one time. The gene calls are TRBV6-1 and TRBJ2-7; 10 bases match TRBD1. CDR3 length: 15 amino acids. V dropped 4 bases and J dropped 4; count of bases not matched to a gene: 7. Looked up from germline, CDR1 is MNHNS and CDR2 is SASEGT. In DNA form, the CDR3 reads TGTGCCAGCAGTGGACTAAGGGACAGGGGTTACGAGCAGTACTTC. Its translation: CASSGLRDRGYEQYF.

The gene calls are TRBV7-9 and TRBJ1-2; D is uncertain. The CDR3 has 14 amino acids. The germline V and J ends were trimmed by 6 bases and 4 bases, with 15 bases remaining between them. Germline values: CDR1 SEHNR, CDR2 FQNEAQ (reference sequence). CDR3 sequence: CASRYAPGLYGYTF. DNA of the CDR3: TGTGCCAGCAGGTATGCCCCAGGACTCTATGGCTACACCTTC.

The chain joins TRBV18 to TRBJ1-1; D is perhaps TRBD1 (6 bases). CDR3 length equals 14 residues. Between the trimmed V and J ends, which lost 4 bases and 3 bases, there was a span of 12 bases. Germline CDR1 and CDR2: KGHSH and LQKENI. CDR3 DNA sequence: TGTGCCAGCTCACGTAACAGGGAAGACACTGAAGCTTTCTTT. This gives the protein CASSRNREDTEAFF.

The chain joins TRBV4-1 to TRBJ2-3; 12 nucleotides agree with TRBD2. With V trimmed by 7 bases and J by 6 bases, 11 bases remained unmatched. CDR3 length: 16 residues. The germline V gene encodes CDR1 MGHRA and CDR2 YSYEKL. Written as DNA, the CDR3 is TGCGCCAGCACAGGAAAGACTAGCGGGAGAGGTGATACGCAGTATTTT. It encodes CASTGKTSGRGDTQYF.

The rearrangement links TRBV7-9 to TRBJ1-4, with D perhaps TRBD1 (6 bases). Per the germline V gene, CDR1 is SEHNR and CDR2 is FQNEAQ (reference sequence). V lost 5 bases, J lost 7 bases, and 17 bases lay in between. The CDR3 consists of 15 residues. CDR3 amino acids: CASSRGHHNFEKLFF. CDR3 bases: TGTGCCAGCAGCCGGGGACACCACAACTTTGAAAAACTGTTTTTT.

The gene calls are TRBV20-1 and TRBJ1-1; D uncertain. The germline gives CDR1 DFQATT, CDR2 SNEGSKA (reference sequence). The CDR3 covers 11 residues. Between the trimmed V and J ends, which lost 4 bases and 8 bases, there was a span of 11 bases. DNA of the CDR3: TGCAGTGCTATGGGAGACTTAGAAGCTTTCTTT. It translates to CSAMGDLEAFF.

The rearrangement joins TRBV10-3 to TRBJ2-7, with TRBD1 matching 8 bases. The V gene end was trimmed by 6 bases and the J gene end by 2 bases; junction bases not matched to a gene: 6. The germline CDR1 and CDR2 sequences are ENHRY and SYGVKD. The CDR3 has 14 residues. CDR3 sequence: CAISPGQATYEQYF. CDR3 nucleotides: TGTGCCATCAGCCCGGGACAGGCTACCTACGAGCAGTACTTC.

The chain combines TRBV19 with TRBJ2-5; TRBD1 aligns across 9 bases. Germline V gene data show CDR1 as LNHDA and CDR2 as SQIVND (reference sequence). The CDR3 consists of 15 residues. Germline trimming cut 9 bases from V and 3 bases from J; bases unmatched to any gene: 11. CDR3 nucleotides: TGTGCCAGCTCCCTCCTGGGGACAGGGAAAGAGACCCAGTACTTC. As protein: CASSLLGTGKETQYF.

J is TRBJ2-7 and V is TRBV10-2; the D is unclear. The CDR3 is made up of 14 amino acids. Germline V gives CDR1 WSHSY, CDR2 SAAADI. The V end was cut by 4 bases, the J end by 5 bases, with 15 bases between. The CDR3 DNA is TGCGCCAGCAGTGGGGCCCTTGGTGTGGACGAGCAGTACTTC. It codes for CASSGALGVDEQYF.

The gene calls are TRBV25-1 and TRBJ2-1; D uncertain. Trimming stripped 5 bases from V and 4 bases from J, with 3 bases between. The germline CDR1 and CDR2 sequences are MGHDK and SYGVNS. The CDR3 loop spans 11 amino acids. CDR3: CASSLYNEQFF. The CDR3 DNA follows: TGTGCCAGCAGTTTATACAATGAGCAGTTCTTC.

This clone has only one observation. This chain joins TRBV27 and TRBJ2-7; TRBD1 aligns across 8 bases. The germline CDR1 and CDR2 sequences are MNHEY and SMNVEV (reference sequence). Trimming took 0 bases from V and 3 from J; bases not matched to a gene: 19. This CDR3 is built from 20 residues. The CDR3 here is CASSLSPPGQDYTAYYEQYF. For the CDR3, the DNA is TGTGCCAGCAGTTTATCACCCCCGGGACAGGACTATACTGCCTACTACGAGCAGTACTTC.

The chain couples TRBV18 to TRBJ2-2, with D hard to call. CDR1 is KGHSH, CDR2 LQKENI, per germline. V was clipped by 6 bases and J by 1 base, with 18 bases between them. The length of the CDR3 is 17 residues. In DNA form, the CDR3 reads TGTGCCAGCTCCCTAGAGGTTGGTCCGTTGAACACCGGGGAGCTGTTTTTT. Amino acid sequence: CASSLEVGPLNTGELFF.

CDR3: CASSPGTAGANVLTF. For the CDR3, the DNA is TGTGCCAGCAGCCCCGGGACAGCTGGGGCCAACGTCCTGACTTTC. The rearrangement joins TRBV7-2 to TRBJ2-6, with 7 bases identical to TRBD1. J gave up 2 bases and V 5 bases, and 3 bases lay outside the gene matches. Per the germline V gene, CDR1 is SGHTA and CDR2 is FQGNSA. The CDR3 covers 15 residues.